A selection of T cell receptor beta chains follows, all from one sample in a study of blood T cell repertoires in COVID-19. TCRdb's copy holds only in-frame clones and misses some; the assay was immunoSEQ multiplex PCR. The data contain 75,000 to 90,000 clones, roughly 89% of them singletons. The material sequenced was peripheral blood. The receptor set was obtained from a human donor in a cohort sampled during active COVID-19. The CDR3 runs from the conserved cysteine through the conserved F or W. D genes are given only for firm matches. The size field is filled for only some rows; it gives once, few, many or a size class.

clone_size | j_call | v_call | d_call | cdr3_aa | cdr3_nt
few | TRBJ1-5 | TRBV5-1 | NA | CASSLEGLLNQPQHF | TGCGCCAGCAGCTTGGAGGGACTCCTCAATCAGCCCCAGCATTTT
NA | TRBJ2-5 | TRBV7-2 | NA | CASSLAPFGQDQETQYF | TGTGCCAGCAGCTTAGCGCCGTTCGGTCAGGACCAAGAGACCCAGTACTTC
NA | TRBJ1-2 | TRBV7-2 | TRBD1 | CASRPPSGQGVGGYTF | TGTGCCAGCAGACCGCCAAGTGGACAGGGGGTTGGTGGCTACACCTTC
NA | TRBJ2-1 | TRBV4-2 | TRBD1 | CASSQDWTGVPYNEQFF | TGTGCCAGCAGCCAAGATTGGACAGGGGTCCCCTACAATGAGCAGTTCTTC
NA | TRBJ2-1 | TRBV6-6 | NA | CASSPRPYSFGNEQFF | TGTGCCAGCAGCCCCCGACCCTACAGTTTCGGCAATGAGCAGTTCTTC
few | TRBJ2-7 | TRBV10-2 | TRBD2 | CASTRTSAHYEQYF | TGCGCCAGCACCAGGACTAGCGCACACTACGAGCAGTACTTC
NA | TRBJ2-3 | TRBV7-3 | TRBD2 | CASSSQAGGGTDTQYF | TGTGCCAGCAGCTCCCAAGCGGGGGGGGGCACAGATACGCAGTATTTT
NA | TRBJ2-2 | TRBV11-3 | TRBD2 | CASSHGLAGGPGELFF | TGTGCCAGCAGCCACGGACTAGCGGGGGGGCCGGGGGAGCTGTTTTTT
NA | TRBJ1-1 | TRBV6-1 | TRBD1 | CASSEPGQGGTEAFF | TGTGCCAGCAGTGAGCCGGGACAGGGGGGAACTGAAGCTTTCTTT
NA | TRBJ1-1 | TRBV23-1 | TRBD1 | CASSQSSGQGEEETFF | TGCGCCAGCAGTCAATCATCGGGACAGGGGGAGGAGGAGACTTTCTTT
NA | TRBJ1-2 | TRBV18 | NA | CASSPPSRVNYGYTF | TGTGCCAGCTCACCACCAAGCAGGGTTAACTATGGCTACACCTTC
NA | TRBJ2-2 | TRBV27 | TRBD1 | CASRGQGTNTGELFF | TGTGCCAGCAGGGGACAGGGGACGAACACCGGGGAGCTGTTTTTT
NA | TRBJ2-2 | TRBV7-3 | NA | CASRERTNTGELFF | TGTGCCAGCAGAGAGAGAACTAACACCGGGGAGCTGTTTTTT
NA | TRBJ2-1 | TRBV24-1 | NA | CATSGGGHYNEQFF | TGTGCCACCTCCGGAGGGGGCCACTACAATGAGCAGTTCTTC
NA | TRBJ2-1 | TRBV18 | TRBD2 | CASSSTSGGPYNEQFF | TGTGCCAGCTCATCAACTAGCGGGGGGCCGTACAATGAGCAGTTCTTC
NA | TRBJ1-4 | TRBV7-9 | TRBD1 | CASSRTGVEKLFF | TGTGCCAGCAGCAGGACAGGGGTTGAAAAACTGTTTTTT
NA | TRBJ2-3 | TRBV18 | TRBD2 | CASSPQGIASGVFTDTQYF | TGTGCCAGCTCACCACAGGGGATCGCTAGCGGGGTATTCACAGATACGCAGTATTTT
NA | TRBJ1-4 | TRBV7-8 | NA | CASSSRPGQDEKLFF | TGTGCCAGCAGCTCGCGACCGGGACAAGATGAAAAACTGTTTTTT
NA | TRBJ2-1 | TRBV7-2 | NA | CASSLVRQGPPFYNEQFF | TGTGCCAGCAGCTTAGTTCGGCAGGGTCCTCCTTTTTACAATGAGCAGTTCTTC
NA | TRBJ2-3 | TRBV29-1 | NA | CSVGGFTDTQYF | TGCAGCGTGGGGGGTTTCACAGATACGCAGTATTTT
NA | TRBJ1-1 | TRBV12-3/TRBV12-4 | NA | CASSLQGLFAFF | TGTGCCAGCAGTTTACAGGGTCTGTTCGCTTTCTTT
NA | TRBJ1-5 | TRBV19 | TRBD1 | CASSIERGTVNQPQHF | TGTGCCAGTAGTATAGAAAGGGGGACAGTCAATCAGCCCCAGCATTTT
NA | TRBJ1-2 | TRBV4-1 | NA | CASSQSTQGISAFYGYTF | TGCGCCAGCAGCCAAAGTACGCAGGGGATTTCGGCCTTCTATGGCTACACCTTC
NA | TRBJ2-3 | TRBV9 | TRBD2 | CASSVGGLATDTQYF | TGTGCCAGCAGCGTAGGGGGACTAGCAACAGATACGCAGTATTTT
NA | TRBJ2-1 | TRBV4-3 | TRBD2 | CASSHNRLAGGYNEQFF | TGCGCCAGCAGCCATAACAGACTAGCGGGGGGTTACAATGAGCAGTTCTTC
NA | TRBJ2-5 | TRBV7-9 | NA | CASSQLVQETQYF | TGTGCCAGCAGCCAACTAGTTCAAGAGACCCAGTACTTC
NA | TRBJ2-7 | TRBV9 | TRBD2 | CASSVDGGTRLYEQYF | TGTGCCAGCAGCGTCGACGGGGGGACTCGACTCTACGAGCAGTACTTC
NA | TRBJ1-4 | TRBV2 | TRBD1 | CASRRQGSNEKLFF | TGTGCCAGCAGACGACAGGGGAGTAATGAAAAACTGTTTTTT
few | TRBJ1-5 | TRBV7-2 | NA | CASSLGVGQPNQPQHF | TGTGCCAGCAGCTTAGGGGTGGGGCAGCCCAATCAGCCCCAGCATTTT
once | TRBJ1-5 | TRBV7-8 | NA | CASSLGAFSNQPQHF | TGTGCCAGCAGCTTGGGGGCTTTTAGCAATCAGCCCCAGCATTTT
NA | TRBJ2-1 | TRBV15 | TRBD1 | CATSRFPTGDYNEQFF | TGTGCCACCAGCAGATTCCCTACAGGGGACTACAATGAGCAGTTCTTC
NA | TRBJ2-7 | TRBV11-2 | TRBD2 | CASSLASGGHYEQYF | TGTGCCAGCAGCTTAGCTAGCGGGGGCCACTACGAGCAGTACTTC
once | TRBJ2-4 | TRBV9 | TRBD1 | CASSVQGEGNIQYF | TGTGCCAGCAGCGTACAGGGGGAAGGAAACATTCAGTACTTC
NA | TRBJ2-7 | TRBV4-1 | TRBD1 | CASSQDLGTGFSEQYF | TGCGCCAGCAGCCAAGATCTAGGGACAGGGTTCTCCGAGCAGTACTTC
NA | TRBJ2-5 | TRBV5-6 | TRBD2 | CASSRTSGDQETQYF | TGTGCCAGCAGCCGGACTAGCGGGGATCAAGAGACCCAGTACTTC
NA | TRBJ2-7 | TRBV7-2 | TRBD1 | CASSFARQGAYEQYF | TGTGCCAGCAGCTTTGCGAGACAGGGAGCCTACGAGCAGTACTTC
once | TRBJ2-1 | TRBV4-1 | NA | CASSHRENYNEQFF | TGCGCCAGCAGCCATCGGGAAAACTACAATGAGCAGTTCTTC
once | TRBJ2-5 | TRBV11-2 | TRBD2 | CASSPGLAGGKTQYF | TGTGCCAGCAGCCCGGGACTAGCGGGGGGGAAGACCCAGTACTTC
once | TRBJ1-5 | TRBV7-9 | TRBD1 | CASSLGRNRGRGQPQHF | TGTGCCAGCAGCTTAGGGCGGAACAGGGGGCGCGGTCAGCCCCAGCATTTT